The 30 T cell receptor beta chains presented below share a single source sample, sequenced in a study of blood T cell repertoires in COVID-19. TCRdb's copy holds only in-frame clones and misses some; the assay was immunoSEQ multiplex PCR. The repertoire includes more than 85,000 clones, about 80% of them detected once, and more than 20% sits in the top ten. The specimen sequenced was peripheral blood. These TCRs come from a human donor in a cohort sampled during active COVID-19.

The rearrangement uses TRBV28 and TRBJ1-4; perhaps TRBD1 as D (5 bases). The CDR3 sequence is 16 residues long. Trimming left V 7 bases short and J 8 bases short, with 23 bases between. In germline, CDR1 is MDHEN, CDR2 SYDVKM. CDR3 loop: CASTLWGVSAREKLFF. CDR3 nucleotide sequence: TGTGCCAGCACTCTTTGGGGGGTCAGTGCTAGGGAAAAACTGTTTTTT.

In DNA form, the CDR3 reads TGTGCCAGCAGCCTACTCGGGACAGGGTTCGGGGCCAACGTCCTGACTTTC. The encoded protein is CASSLLGTGFGANVLTF. V gene TRBV27 combines with J gene TRBJ2-6; 9 bases line up with TRBD1. This CDR3 has 17 residues. CDR1 MNHEY and CDR2 SMNVEV come from the germline V gene (reference sequence). The V segment lost 6 bases and the J segment 4 bases; nucleotides outside the gene matches: 10. The full variable domain, its missing parts supplied by reference TRBV27 and TRBJ2-6, is EAQVTQNPRYLITVTGKKLTVTCSQNMNHEYMSWYRQDPGLGLRQIYYSMNVEVTDKGDVPEGYKVSRKEKRNFPLILESPSPNQTSLYFCASSLLGTGFGANVLTFGAGSRLTVL.

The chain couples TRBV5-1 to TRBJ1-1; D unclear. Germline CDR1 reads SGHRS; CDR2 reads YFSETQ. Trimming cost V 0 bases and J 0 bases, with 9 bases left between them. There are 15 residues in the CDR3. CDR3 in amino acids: CASSLDSQMNTEAFF. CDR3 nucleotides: TGCGCCAGCAGCTTGGACAGCCAGATGAACACTGAAGCTTTCTTT.

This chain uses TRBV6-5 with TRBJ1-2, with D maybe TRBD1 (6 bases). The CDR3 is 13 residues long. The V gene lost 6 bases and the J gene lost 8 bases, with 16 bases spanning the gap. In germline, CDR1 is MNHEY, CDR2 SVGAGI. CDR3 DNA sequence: TGTGCCAGCAGCGTGATAGACAGGCGAGGCTACACCTTC. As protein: CASSVIDRRGYTF.

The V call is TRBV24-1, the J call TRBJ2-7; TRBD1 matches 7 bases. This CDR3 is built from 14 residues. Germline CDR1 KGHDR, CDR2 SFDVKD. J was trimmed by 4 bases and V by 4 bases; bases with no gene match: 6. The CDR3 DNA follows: TGTGCCACCAGTGACCCGACAGGGCGGTACGAGCAGTACTTC. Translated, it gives CATSDPTGRYEQYF.

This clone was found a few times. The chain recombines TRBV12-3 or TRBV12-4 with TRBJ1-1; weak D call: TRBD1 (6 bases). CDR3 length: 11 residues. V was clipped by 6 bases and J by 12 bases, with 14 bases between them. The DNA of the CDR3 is TGTGCCAGCAGCCAAGGGGGATGGACTTTCTTT. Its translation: CASSQGGWTFF.

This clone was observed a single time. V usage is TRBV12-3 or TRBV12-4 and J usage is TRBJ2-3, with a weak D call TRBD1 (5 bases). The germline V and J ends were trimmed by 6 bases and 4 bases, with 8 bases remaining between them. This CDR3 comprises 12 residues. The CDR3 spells CASRSQADTQYF. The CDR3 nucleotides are TGTGCCAGCAGGTCACAGGCAGATACGCAGTATTTT.

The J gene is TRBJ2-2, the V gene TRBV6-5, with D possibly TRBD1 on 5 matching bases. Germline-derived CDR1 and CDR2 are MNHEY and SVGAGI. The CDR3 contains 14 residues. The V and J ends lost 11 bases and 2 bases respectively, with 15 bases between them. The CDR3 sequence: CAARWGSNTGELFF. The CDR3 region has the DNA TGTGCCGCTCGGTGGGGCTCCAACACCGGGGAGCTGTTTTTT.

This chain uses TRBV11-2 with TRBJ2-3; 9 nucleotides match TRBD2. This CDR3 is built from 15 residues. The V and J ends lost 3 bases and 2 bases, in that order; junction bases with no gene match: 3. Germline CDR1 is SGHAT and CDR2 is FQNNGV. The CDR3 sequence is CASSFRTSDTDTQYF. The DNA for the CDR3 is TGTGCCAGCAGCTTCCGGACTAGCGACACAGATACGCAGTATTTT.

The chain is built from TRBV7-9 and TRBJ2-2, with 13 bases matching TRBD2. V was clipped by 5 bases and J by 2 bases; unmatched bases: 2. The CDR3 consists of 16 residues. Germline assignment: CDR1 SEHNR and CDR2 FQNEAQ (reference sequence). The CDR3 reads CASSGLAGDNTGELFF. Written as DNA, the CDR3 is TGTGCCAGCAGCGGACTAGCGGGGGATAACACCGGGGAGCTGTTTTTT.

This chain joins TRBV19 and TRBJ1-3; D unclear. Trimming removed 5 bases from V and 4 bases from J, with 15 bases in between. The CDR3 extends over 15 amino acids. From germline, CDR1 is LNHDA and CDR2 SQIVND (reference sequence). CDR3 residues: CASSLQVLAGNTIYF. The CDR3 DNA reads TGTGCCAGTAGTCTTCAGGTGTTAGCGGGAAACACCATATATTTT.

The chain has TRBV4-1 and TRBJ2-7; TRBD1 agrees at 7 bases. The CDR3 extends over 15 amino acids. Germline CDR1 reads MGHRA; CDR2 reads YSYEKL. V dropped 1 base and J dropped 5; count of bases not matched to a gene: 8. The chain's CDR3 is CASSQGDRVIDEQYF. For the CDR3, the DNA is TGCGCCAGCAGCCAAGGAGACAGGGTTATCGACGAGCAGTACTTC.

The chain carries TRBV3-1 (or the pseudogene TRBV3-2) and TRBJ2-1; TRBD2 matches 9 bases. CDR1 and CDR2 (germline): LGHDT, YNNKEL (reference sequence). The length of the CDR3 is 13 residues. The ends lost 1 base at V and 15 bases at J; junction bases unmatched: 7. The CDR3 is CASSQASGAAAFF. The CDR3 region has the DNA TGTGCCAGCAGCCAAGCTAGCGGGGCCGCTGCGTTCTTC.

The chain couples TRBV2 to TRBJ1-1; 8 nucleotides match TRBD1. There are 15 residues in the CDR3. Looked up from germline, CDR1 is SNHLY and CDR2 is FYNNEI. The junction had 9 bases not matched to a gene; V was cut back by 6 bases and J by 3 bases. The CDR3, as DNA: TGTGCCAGCAGAGTCAGGACAGGGACGGACACTGAAGCTTTCTTT. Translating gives CASRVRTGTDTEAFF.

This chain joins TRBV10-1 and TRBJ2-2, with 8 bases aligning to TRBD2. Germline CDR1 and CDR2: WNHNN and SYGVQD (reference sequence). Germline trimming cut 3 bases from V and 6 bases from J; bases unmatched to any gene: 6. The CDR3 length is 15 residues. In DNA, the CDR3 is TGCGCCAGCAGTGACGAGCGGGAGATATCCGGGGAGCTGTTTTTT. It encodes CASSDEREISGELFF.

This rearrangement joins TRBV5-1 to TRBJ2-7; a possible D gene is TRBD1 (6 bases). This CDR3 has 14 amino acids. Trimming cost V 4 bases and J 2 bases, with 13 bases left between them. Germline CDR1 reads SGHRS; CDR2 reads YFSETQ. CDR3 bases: TGCGCCAGCAGCCTCGATAGGGGGACCTACGAGCAGTACTTC. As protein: CASSLDRGTYEQYF.

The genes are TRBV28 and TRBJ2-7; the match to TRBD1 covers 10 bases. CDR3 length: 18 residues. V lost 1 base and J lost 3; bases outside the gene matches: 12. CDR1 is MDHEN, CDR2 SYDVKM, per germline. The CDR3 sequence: CASSLLGGGGTGVYEQYF. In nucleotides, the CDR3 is TGTGCCAGCAGTTTATTGGGAGGTGGAGGGACAGGGGTCTACGAGCAGTACTTC.

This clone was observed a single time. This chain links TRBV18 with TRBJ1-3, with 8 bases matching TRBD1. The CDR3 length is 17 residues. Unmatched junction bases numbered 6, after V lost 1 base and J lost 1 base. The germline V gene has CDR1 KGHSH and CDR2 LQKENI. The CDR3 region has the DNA TGTGCCAGCTCACCACTCGGACAGGGCGGGTCTGGAAACACCATATATTTT. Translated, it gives CASSPLGQGGSGNTIYF. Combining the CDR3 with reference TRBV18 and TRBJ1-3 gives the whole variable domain NAGVMQNPRHLVRRRGQEARLRCSPMKGHSHVYWYRQLPEEGLKFMVYLQKENIIDESGMPKERFSAEFPKEGPSILRIQQVVRGDSAAYFCASSPLGQGGSGNTIYFGEGSWLTVV.

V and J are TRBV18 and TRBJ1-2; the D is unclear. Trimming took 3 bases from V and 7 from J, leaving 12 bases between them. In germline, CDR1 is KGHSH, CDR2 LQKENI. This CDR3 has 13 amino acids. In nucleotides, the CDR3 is TGTGCCAGCTCACCGGAGTCGTCTATTGGCTACACCTTC. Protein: CASSPESSIGYTF.

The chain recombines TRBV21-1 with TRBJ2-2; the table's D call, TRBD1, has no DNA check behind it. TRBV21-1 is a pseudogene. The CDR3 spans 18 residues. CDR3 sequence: CASSKAGGTGRNTGELFF. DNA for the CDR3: TGTGCCAGCAGCAAAGCGGGGGGGACAGGGAGAAACACCGGGGAGCTGTTTTTT.

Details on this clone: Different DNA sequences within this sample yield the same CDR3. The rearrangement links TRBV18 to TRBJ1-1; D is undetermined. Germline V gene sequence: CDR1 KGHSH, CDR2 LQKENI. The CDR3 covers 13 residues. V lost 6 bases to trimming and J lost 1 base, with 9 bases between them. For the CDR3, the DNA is TGTGCCAGCTCCCCTGGGCAGAACACTGAAGCTTTCTTT. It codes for CASSPGQNTEAFF. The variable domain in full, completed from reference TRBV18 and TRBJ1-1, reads NAGVMQNPRHLVRRRGQEARLRCSPMKGHSHVYWYRQLPEEGLKFMVYLQKENIIDESGMPKERFSAEFPKEGPSILRIQQVVRGDSAAYFCASSPGQNTEAFFGQGTRLTVV.

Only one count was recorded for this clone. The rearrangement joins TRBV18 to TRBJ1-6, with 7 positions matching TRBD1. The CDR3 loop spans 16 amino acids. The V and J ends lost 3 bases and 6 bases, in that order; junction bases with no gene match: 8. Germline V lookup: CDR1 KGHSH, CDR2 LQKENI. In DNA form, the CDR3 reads TGTGCCAGCTCACCGTCATCCGGGACAGCTAATTCACCCCTCCACTTT. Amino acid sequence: CASSPSSGTANSPLHF. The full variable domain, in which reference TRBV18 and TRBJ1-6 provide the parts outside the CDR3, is NAGVMQNPRHLVRRRGQEARLRCSPMKGHSHVYWYRQLPEEGLKFMVYLQKENIIDESGMPKERFSAEFPKEGPSILRIQQVVRGDSAAYFCASSPSSGTANSPLHFGNGTRLTVT.

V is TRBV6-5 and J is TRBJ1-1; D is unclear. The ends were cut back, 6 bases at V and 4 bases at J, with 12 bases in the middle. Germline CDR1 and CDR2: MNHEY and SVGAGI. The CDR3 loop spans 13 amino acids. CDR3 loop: CASSRLKGTEAFF. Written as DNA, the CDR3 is TGTGCCAGCAGCCGACTCAAAGGCACTGAAGCTTTCTTT.

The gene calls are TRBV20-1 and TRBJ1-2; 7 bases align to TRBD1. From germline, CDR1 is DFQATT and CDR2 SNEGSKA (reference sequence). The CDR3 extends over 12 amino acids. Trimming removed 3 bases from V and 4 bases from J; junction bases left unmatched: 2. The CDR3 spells CSASGTAYGYTF. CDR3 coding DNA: TGCAGTGCTAGTGGGACAGCCTATGGCTACACCTTC.

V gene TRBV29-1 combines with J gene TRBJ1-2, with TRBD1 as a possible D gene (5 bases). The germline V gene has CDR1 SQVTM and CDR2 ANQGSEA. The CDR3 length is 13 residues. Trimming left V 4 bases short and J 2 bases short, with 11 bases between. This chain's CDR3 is CSVVAGGNYGYTF. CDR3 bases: TGCAGCGTTGTAGCCGGGGGAAACTATGGCTACACCTTC. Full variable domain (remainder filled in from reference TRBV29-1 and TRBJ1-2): SAVISQKPSRDICQRGTSLTIQCQVDSQVTMMFWYRQQPGQSLTLIATANQGSEATYESGFVIDKFPISRPNLTFSTLTVSNMSPEDSSIYLCSVVAGGNYGYTFGSGTRLTVV.

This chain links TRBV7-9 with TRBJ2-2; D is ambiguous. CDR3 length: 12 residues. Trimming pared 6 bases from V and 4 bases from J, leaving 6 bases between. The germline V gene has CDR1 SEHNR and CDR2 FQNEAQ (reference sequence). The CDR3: CASRPTTGELFF. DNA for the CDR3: TGTGCCAGCAGGCCTACCACCGGGGAGCTGTTTTTT.

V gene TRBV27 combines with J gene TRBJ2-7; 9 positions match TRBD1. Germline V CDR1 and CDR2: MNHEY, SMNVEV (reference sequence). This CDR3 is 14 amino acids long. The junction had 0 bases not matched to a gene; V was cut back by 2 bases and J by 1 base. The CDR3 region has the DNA TGTGCCAGCAGTTTAGGGACAGGGTCCTACGAGCAGTACTTC. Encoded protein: CASSLGTGSYEQYF.

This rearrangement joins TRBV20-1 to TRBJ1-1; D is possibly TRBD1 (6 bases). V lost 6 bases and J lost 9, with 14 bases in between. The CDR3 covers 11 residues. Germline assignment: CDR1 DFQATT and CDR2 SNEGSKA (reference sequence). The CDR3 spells CSAPDSRQAFF. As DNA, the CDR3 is TGCAGTGCGCCGGACAGCCGGCAAGCTTTCTTT.

CDR3 sequence reads: CASSLLTGVNYGYTF. The CDR3 nucleotides are TGTGCCAGCAGCCTACTTACAGGGGTCAACTATGGCTACACCTTC. The rearrangement joins TRBV6-5 to TRBJ1-2, with TRBD1 matching over 7 bases. Germline V gene lookup returns CDR1 MNHEY and CDR2 SVGAGI. The CDR3 sequence is 15 residues long. V was pared by 6 bases and J by 2 bases, with 9 bases of the junction left unmatched.

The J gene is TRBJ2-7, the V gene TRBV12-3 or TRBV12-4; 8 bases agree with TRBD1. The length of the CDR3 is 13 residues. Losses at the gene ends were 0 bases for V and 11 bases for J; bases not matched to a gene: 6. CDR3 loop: CASSLAYRGMEYF. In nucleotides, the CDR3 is TGTGCCAGCAGTTTAGCCTACAGGGGGATGGAGTACTTC.